A selection of T cell receptor beta chains follows, all from one sample in a study of Graves' ophthalmopathy and Graves' hyperthyroidism. TCRdb re-called the multiplex PCR reads with MiXCR, one entry per CDR3 protein. There are 400,000 to 450,000 distinct CDR3 sequences in the sample; about 21% occur only once, and approximately 3.2% lies in the top ten. Sample: peripheral blood. These receptors all come from a woman under 30 with stable Graves' hyperthyroidism. CDR3s include the opening cysteine and the closing phenylalanine or tryptophan. A D gene is named only where the DNA matches it firmly. Clone size is shown for a subset of rows, as once, few, many or a class of expanded clone.

v_call	j_call	clone_size	d_call	cdr3_aa	cdr3_nt
TRBV6-1	TRBJ1-2	NA	TRBD1	CASRSQMTTGGGYTF	TGTGCCAGCAGATCTCAAATGACAACAGGGGGAGGCTACACCTTC
TRBV28	TRBJ1-1	many	TRBD1	CASSSQGGMRREAFF	TGTGCCAGCAGTTCTCAAGGGGGCATGCGTCGTGAAGCTTTCTTT
TRBV20-1	TRBJ1-5	many	NA	CSAGQPDQPQHF	TGCAGTGCCGGACAGCCCGATCAGCCCCAGCATTTT
TRBV28	TRBJ1-1	many	NA	CASSLRNTEAFF	TGTGCCAGCAGTTTGAGAAACACTGAAGCTTTCTTT
TRBV9	TRBJ2-7	many	NA	CASSVGTNYEQYF	TGTGCCAGCAGCGTAGGGACTAACTACGAGCAGTACTTC
TRBV20-1	TRBJ1-5	NA	NA	CSARSSGTVEYSNQPQHF	TGCAGTGCTAGAAGCTCCGGGACGGTAGAATATAGCAATCAGCCCCAGCATTTT
TRBV28	TRBJ2-7	NA	TRBD1	CASNRDRGLYEQYF	TGTGCCAGCAACCGGGACAGGGGGCTATACGAGCAGTACTTC
TRBV20-1	TRBJ2-7	NA	TRBD2	CSARETGLAYEQYF	TGCAGTGCTAGAGAGACGGGACTAGCCTACGAGCAGTACTTC
TRBV28	TRBJ2-4	many	TRBD1	CASSRTGAIAKNIQYF	TGTGCCAGCAGTAGGACAGGAGCTATAGCCAAAAACATTCAGTACTTC
TRBV5-1	TRBJ2-2	many	NA	CASSFTDANTGELFF	TGCGCCAGCAGCTTTACTGATGCGAACACCGGGGAGCTGTTTTTT
TRBV28	TRBJ1-2	few	NA	CASSFLRIDYGYTF	TGTGCCAGCAGTTTTCTCAGGATCGACTATGGCTACACCTTC
TRBV12-3/TRBV12-4	TRBJ2-7	NA	NA	CASSLLPGFDEQYF	TGTGCCAGCAGTTTACTACCGGGATTTGACGAGCAGTACTTC
TRBV6-5	TRBJ2-2	many	TRBD2	CASSSLSGGSDTGELFF	TGTGCCAGCAGTTCCCTCTCCGGCGGGAGTGACACCGGGGAGCTGTTTTTT
TRBV6-5	TRBJ2-7	NA	TRBD2	CASSYSSLAVDIYDQYF	TGTGCCAGCAGTTACTCGAGTCTAGCGGTAGATATCTACGATCAGTACTTC
TRBV6-1	TRBJ2-7	many	NA	CATVLVYEQYF	TGTGCCACCGTGCTTGTTTACGAGCAGTACTTC
TRBV25-1	TRBJ1-1	many	NA	CASSMSRNTEAFF	TGTGCCAGCAGTATGTCACGTAACACTGAAGCTTTCTTT
TRBV6-2/TRBV6-3	TRBJ2-7	many	TRBD2	CASSTGTSGRGRSYEQYF	TGTGCCAGCAGTACCGGGACTAGCGGGAGAGGGCGGTCCTACGAGCAGTACTTC
TRBV10-3	TRBJ2-7	many	TRBD1	CAISGQGAEQYF	TGTGCCATCAGCGGACAGGGCGCCGAGCAGTACTTC
TRBV29-1	TRBJ1-1	many	NA	CSVEGTRGGAGAFF	TGCAGCGTTGAGGGGACTCGTGGTGGGGCAGGGGCTTTCTTT
TRBV11-2	TRBJ2-7	many	TRBD1	CASSTRGIQGIEQYF	TGTGCCAGCAGCACCCGAGGGATACAGGGGATTGAGCAGTACTTC
TRBV20-1	TRBJ2-5	NA	NA	CSASGGLGLGETQYF	TGCAGTGCTAGTGGGGGCTTGGGGTTAGGGGAGACCCAGTACTTC
TRBV19	TRBJ1-1	few	NA	CATRGGGTRDVAFF	TGTGCCACCAGAGGAGGCGGGACAAGGGACGTAGCTTTCTTT
TRBV7-2	TRBJ2-5	NA	TRBD1	CASSLGDRVPETQYF	TGTGCCAGCAGCTTAGGGGACAGGGTACCAGAGACCCAGTACTTC
TRBV6-2/TRBV6-3	TRBJ1-3	many	NA	CASSYGGRSGNTIYF	TGTGCCAGCAGTTACGGCGGTCGCTCTGGAAACACCATATATTTT
TRBV19	TRBJ2-5	many	NA	CASSIGRGQETQYF	TGTGCCAGTAGTATAGGACGGGGACAAGAGACCCAGTACTTC
TRBV7-2	TRBJ2-7	many	TRBD2	CASSFGTSGSYEQYF	TGTGCCAGCAGCTTTGGGACTAGCGGCTCCTACGAGCAGTACTTC
TRBV2	TRBJ1-5	many	TRBD1	CASSQRTGHQPQHF	TGTGCCAGCAGCCAACGGACAGGGCATCAGCCCCAGCATTTT
TRBV6-1	TRBJ2-7	NA	NA	CASTKGTGSGTYEQYF	TGTGCCAGCACCAAGGGTACAGGGAGTGGCACCTACGAGCAGTACTTC
TRBV12-3/TRBV12-4	TRBJ2-5	NA	NA	CASSLYSFQETQYF	TGTGCCAGCAGCCTATACAGCTTTCAAGAGACCCAGTACTTC
TRBV5-1	TRBJ2-7	NA	TRBD1	CASSFGQGTYEQYF	TGCGCCAGCAGCTTCGGACAGGGTACCTACGAGCAGTACTTC
TRBV10-1	TRBJ2-2	NA	NA	CASSDTPGTGELFF	TGCGCCAGCAGTGATACACCGGGTACCGGGGAGCTGTTTTTT
TRBV28	TRBJ2-7	once	TRBD1	CASSLGQGIGNEQYF	TGTGCCAGCAGTTTGGGACAGGGGATAGGGAACGAGCAGTACTTC
TRBV6-5	TRBJ2-7	many	TRBD1	CASSYDRDTYEQYF	TGTGCCAGCAGTTACGACAGGGACACCTACGAGCAGTACTTC
TRBV3-1	TRBJ2-7	NA	NA	CASSQDPYEQYF	TGTGCCAGCAGCCAAGACCCCTACGAGCAGTACTTC
TRBV10-3	TRBJ1-1	NA	TRBD1	CAMTGGGEAFF	TGTGCCATGACAGGGGGTGGTGAAGCTTTCTTT
TRBV20-1	TRBJ2-2	NA	TRBD2	CSARDGTSGENPFIHTGELFF	TGCAGTGCTAGAGATGGGACTAGCGGGGAGAACCCTTTTATACACACCGGGGAGCTGTTTTTT
TRBV20-1	TRBJ1-1	few	NA	CSAHLLGAEAFF	TGCAGTGCGCATCTACTTGGGGCTGAAGCTTTCTTT
TRBV5-1	TRBJ1-1	NA	NA	CASSWTMNTEAFF	TGCGCCAGCAGTTGGACGATGAACACTGAAGCTTTCTTT
TRBV4-3	TRBJ2-2	NA	NA	CASSQGVLGATGELFF	TGCGCCAGCAGCCAAGGGGTGTTAGGGGCCACCGGGGAGCTGTTTTTT
TRBV12-3/TRBV12-4	TRBJ2-7	many	NA	CASSFGRLEQYF	TGTGCCAGCAGTTTTGGACGCCTCGAGCAGTACTTC
TRBV6-2/TRBV6-3	TRBJ1-5	many	TRBD1	CASRPRTGRRSNQPQHF	TGTGCCAGCAGACCACGGACAGGGCGACGTAGCAATCAGCCCCAGCATTTT
TRBV10-3	TRBJ2-2	NA	TRBD1	CAISEGSGTGSSGELFF	TGTGCCATCAGCGAAGGGAGCGGGACAGGGTCTTCCGGGGAGCTGTTTTTT
TRBV6-1	TRBJ2-2	NA	NA	CASTDPRLGELFF	TGTGCCAGCACCGACCCCAGACTCGGGGAGCTGTTTTTT
TRBV7-9	TRBJ2-7	many	TRBD1	CASTPQDRIYEQYF	TGTGCCAGCACCCCCCAGGACAGGATCTACGAGCAGTACTTC
TRBV4-2	TRBJ2-7	few	NA	CASSQAAGRGSYEQYF	TGTGCCAGCAGCCAAGCTGCCGGGAGAGGTTCCTACGAGCAGTACTTC
TRBV28	TRBJ1-3	NA	TRBD1	CASSPGQGGLNTIYF	TGTGCCAGCAGTCCCGGACAGGGGGGATTAAACACCATATATTTT
TRBV19	TRBJ1-5	many	NA	CASSWELPQPQHF	TGTGCCAGTAGTTGGGAGCTCCCGCAGCCCCAGCATTTT